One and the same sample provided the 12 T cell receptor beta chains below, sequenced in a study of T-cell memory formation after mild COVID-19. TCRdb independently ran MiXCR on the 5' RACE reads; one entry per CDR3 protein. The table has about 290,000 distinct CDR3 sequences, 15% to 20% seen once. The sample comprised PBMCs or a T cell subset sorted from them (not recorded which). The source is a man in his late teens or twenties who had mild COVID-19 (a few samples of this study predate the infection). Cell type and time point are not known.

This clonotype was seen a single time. The CDR3 is CASSQDPPPFYNSPLHF. The CDR3, as DNA: TGCGCCAGCAGCCAAGATCCACCTCCATTTTATAATTCACCCCTCCACTTT. The chain is built from TRBV4-1 and TRBJ1-6; D uncertain. Germline CDR1 is MGHRA and CDR2 is YSYEKL. V was shortened by 0 bases and J by 4 bases, with 13 bases between the two germline ends. The CDR3 sequence is 17 residues long.

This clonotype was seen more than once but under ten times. For the CDR3, the DNA is TGTGCCAGCAGCCCAAGACAGGGGGCGCGAGGCGGGGAGCTGTTTTTT. Encoded protein: CASSPRQGARGGELFF. The rearrangement uses TRBV5-6 and TRBJ2-2; TRBD1 aligns across 10 bases. The CDR3 spans 16 residues. Germline trimming cut 4 bases from V and 7 bases from J; bases unmatched to any gene: 10. Per germline, CDR1 SGHDT and CDR2 YYEEEE.

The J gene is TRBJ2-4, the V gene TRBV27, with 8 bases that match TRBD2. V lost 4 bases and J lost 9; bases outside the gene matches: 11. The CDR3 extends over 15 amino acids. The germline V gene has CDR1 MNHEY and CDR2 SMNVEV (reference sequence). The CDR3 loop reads CASSSSGTRIRIQYF. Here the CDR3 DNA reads TGTGCCAGCAGTTCCTCCGGGACTAGGATCCGCATTCAGTACTTC.

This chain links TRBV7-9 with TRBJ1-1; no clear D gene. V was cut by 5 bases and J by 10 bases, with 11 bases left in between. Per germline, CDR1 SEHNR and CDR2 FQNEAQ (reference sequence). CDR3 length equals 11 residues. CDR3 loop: CASSSVDPAFF. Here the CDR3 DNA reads TGTGCCAGCAGCAGCGTTGATCCAGCTTTCTTT.

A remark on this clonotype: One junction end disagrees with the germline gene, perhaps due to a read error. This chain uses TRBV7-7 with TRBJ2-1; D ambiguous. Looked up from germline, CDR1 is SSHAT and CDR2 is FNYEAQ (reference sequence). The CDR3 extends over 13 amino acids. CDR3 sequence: CASSLDTVNEQFF. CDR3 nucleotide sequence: TGTGCTAGCAGCTTAGACACGGTTAATGAGCAGTTCTTC.

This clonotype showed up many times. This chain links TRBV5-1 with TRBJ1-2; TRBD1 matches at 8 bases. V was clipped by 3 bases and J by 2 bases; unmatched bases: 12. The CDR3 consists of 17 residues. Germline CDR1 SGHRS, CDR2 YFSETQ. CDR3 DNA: TGCGCCAGCAGCTCCGGGGGGACAGGAACAATCAACTATGGCTACACCTTC. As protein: CASSSGGTGTINYGYTF.

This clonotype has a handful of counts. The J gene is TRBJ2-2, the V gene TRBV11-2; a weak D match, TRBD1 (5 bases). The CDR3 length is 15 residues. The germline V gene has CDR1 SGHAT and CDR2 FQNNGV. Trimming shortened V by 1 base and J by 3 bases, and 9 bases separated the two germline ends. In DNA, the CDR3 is TGTGCCAGCAGCTTAGTAGTGGGGCACACCGGGGAGCTGTTTTTT. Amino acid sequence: CASSLVVGHTGELFF.

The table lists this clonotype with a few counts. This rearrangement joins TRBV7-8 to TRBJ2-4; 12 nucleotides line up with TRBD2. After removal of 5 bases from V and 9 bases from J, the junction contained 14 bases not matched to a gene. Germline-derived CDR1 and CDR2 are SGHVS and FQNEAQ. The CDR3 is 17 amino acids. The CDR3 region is CASSPTQTSGGEGIQYF. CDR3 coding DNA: TGTGCCAGCAGCCCAACCCAGACTAGCGGGGGCGAAGGCATTCAGTACTTC.

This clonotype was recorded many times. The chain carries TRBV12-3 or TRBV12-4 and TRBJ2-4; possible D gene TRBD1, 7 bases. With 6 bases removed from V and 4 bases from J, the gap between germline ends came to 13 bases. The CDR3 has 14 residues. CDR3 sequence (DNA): TGTGCCAGCAGCATACAGGGGACTAAAAACATTCAGTACTTC. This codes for CASSIQGTKNIQYF.

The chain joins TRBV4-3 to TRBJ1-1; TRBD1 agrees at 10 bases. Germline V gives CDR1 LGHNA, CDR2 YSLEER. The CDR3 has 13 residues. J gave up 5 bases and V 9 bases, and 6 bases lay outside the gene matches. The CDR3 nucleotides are TGCGCCAGTAGACAGGGGGCTCGGACTGAAGCTTTCTTT. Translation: CASRQGARTEAFF.

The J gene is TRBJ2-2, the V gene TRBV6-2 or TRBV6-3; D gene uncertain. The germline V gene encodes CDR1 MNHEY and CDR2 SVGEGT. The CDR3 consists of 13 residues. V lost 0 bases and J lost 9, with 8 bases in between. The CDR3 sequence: CASSYSVPRELFF. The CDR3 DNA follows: TGTGCCAGCAGTTACTCGGTCCCCCGGGAGCTGTTTTTT.

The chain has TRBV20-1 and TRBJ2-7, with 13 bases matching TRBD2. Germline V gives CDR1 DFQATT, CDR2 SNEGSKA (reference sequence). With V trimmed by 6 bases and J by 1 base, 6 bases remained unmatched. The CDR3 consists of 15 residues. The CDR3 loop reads CSARTSGGLSYEQYV. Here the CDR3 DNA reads TGCAGTGCGCGGACTAGCGGGGGCCTATCCTACGAGCAGTACGTC.